The sequence of this TCR beta chain was determined in a study of blood T cell repertoires in COVID-19 (dated by TCRdb to about 2020). Some background on the complete study: The collaborator samples originated in the United States, Italy and Spain and spanned the acute and convalescent phases of COVID-19. The material from the prospective study consisted of cDNA or gDNA derived from T cells, B-cell-depleted T cells, or PBMCs. Deeply sampled blood TCRbeta repertoires from subjects exposed to, actively infected with, or recovered from COVID-19 were included in the dataset. A freely available public database, intended as a resource for researchers studying the immune response to SARS-CoV-2, is where the repertoires were released. Samples were obtained from the ongoing ImmuneRACE study (first 160 participants) and from 950 to 1,500 subjects provided by 6 global collaborators. The sample metadata nearly always contained a de-identified subject ID, COVID-19 status, age in years and sex. Where available, HLA class I and class II types were obtained from metadata supplied by the sample provider rather than from assay-based typing.

TCRbeta CDR3 regions were amplified from genomic DNA by means of the immunoSEQ Assay, a bias-controlled multiplex PCR. On the study's bioinformatics: Nucleated cell counts per sample were estimated from amplification of reference gene primers within the assay. To quantify the absolute abundance of each unique TCRbeta CDR3 rearrangement, sequence reads were collapsed and filtered. For each sample, productive Simpson clonality was calculated by taking the square root of Simpson's diversity index across productive rearrangements. TCRdb's version of the immuneACCESS table is confined to in-frame rearrangements and falls short of the full clone set. An unresolved V gene accounts for under half of the shortfall where checked; the remainder is of unknown origin. The V and J calls and clone size are taken from that table; D and trimming were inferred from the DNA. The sample records 95,000 to 150,000 clones, around 83% of which are singletons. Under 5% of the sample is held by the ten biggest clonotypes.

Enrolling through a virtual design, the prospective study's participants ranged in age from roughly 18 to 100 years and lived across roughly 23 United States geographic areas. In the prospective study, cohorts were assigned on the basis of participant-reported clinical history obtained from a screening survey and a study questionnaire. Recovered participants in ImmuneRACE Cohort 3 were defined by two consecutive negative NP/OP PCR tests, clearance by a healthcare professional, or resolution of symptoms. In the prospective study, whole blood, serum and a nasopharyngeal or oropharyngeal swab were collected from each participant by mobile phlebotomists. Prospective study participants could optionally give additional blood draws and questionnaires over a roughly two-month period. Blood samples from the prospective study were shipped frozen or at room temperature prior to DNA extraction. Worth noting for this clone: The specificity of this receptor is unknown. No per-base quality is available; no much larger clone lies one base away.

What the study reported, not specific to this receptor: How much clinical and demographic metadata was included differed by source and by participant, and the metadata was provided uncurated.

The germline V gene (reference sequence) sets CDR1 to GTSNPN and CDR2 to SVGIG. V is trimmed back by 4 bases and J by 8 bases, and the junction contains 3 bases that no gene match accounts for. Its CDR3 holds 13 amino acids, cysteine through phenylalanine. This entry keeps only the CDR3 DNA: 39 bases, framed from base 1. The sample consisted of PBMCs or T cells enriched from blood (not recorded which). The receptor's source is a woman aged 25 to 39 who had recovered from COVID-19. Rearrangement joined TRBV30 to TRBJ1-6; 9 bases in between match TRBD1. The sequenced DNA is TGTGCCTGGAATGACAGGGGGGATTCACCCCTCCACTTT. It codes for CAWNDRGDSPLHF. The full variable domain, with segments outside the CDR3 supplied by the reference TRBV30 and TRBJ1-6 proteins, appears as SQTIHQWPATLVQPVGSPLSLECTVEGTSNPNLYWYRQAAGRGLQLLFYSVGIGQISSEVPQNLSASRPQDRQFILSSKKLLLSDSGFYLCAWNDRGDSPLHFGNGTRLTVT.